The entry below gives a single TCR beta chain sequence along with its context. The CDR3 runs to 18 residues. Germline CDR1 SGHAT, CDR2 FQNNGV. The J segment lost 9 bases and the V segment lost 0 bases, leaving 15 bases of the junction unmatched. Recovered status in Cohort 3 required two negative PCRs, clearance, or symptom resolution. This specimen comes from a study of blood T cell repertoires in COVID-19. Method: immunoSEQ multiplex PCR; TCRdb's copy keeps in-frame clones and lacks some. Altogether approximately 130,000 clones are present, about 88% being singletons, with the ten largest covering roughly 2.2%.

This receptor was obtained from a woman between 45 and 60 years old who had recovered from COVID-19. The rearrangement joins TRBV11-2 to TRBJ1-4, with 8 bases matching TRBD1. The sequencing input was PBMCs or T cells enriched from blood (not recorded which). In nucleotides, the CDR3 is TGTGCCAGCAGCTTAGACTTCGCTGGACAGGGCGCCCCACAAAAACTGTTTTTT. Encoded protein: CASSLDFAGQGAPQKLFF.